The TCR beta chain described here comes from a study of T-cell reconstitution after alpha-beta-depleted transplantation in children. Notes on the study in general: After transplant, high TCRbeta diversity at day 60 in some patients arose from surviving recipient T cells and thymic progenitors. At one year after transplant, newly produced T cells mostly accounted for T-cell counts and diversity. Reports say that about two months after transplant, the alpha-beta T cells came out of several hundred graft clones that had expanded.

Molecular barcoding with unique molecular identifiers was used for the TCRbeta library. TCRdb processed the PCR reads anew with MiXCR; each CDR3 protein has one entry. The profile shows roughly 280,000 distinct CDR3 sequences, 11% of them singletons. The CDR3 sequence is 15 residues long. Germline CDR1 and CDR2: SGHVS and FNYEAQ. The ends lost 4 bases at V and 9 bases at J; junction bases unmatched: 12. In the case of this clonotype: Its target is unknown.

The input for sequencing was peripheral blood, taken 180 days after TCRalphabeta/CD19-depleted stem cell transplant. The rearrangement links TRBV7-6 to TRBJ2-1; 7 nucleotides align to TRBD2. The TCR was taken from a male patient between 2 and 10 years old who had a stem cell transplant for chronic granulomatous disease, so the T cells may come from the graft donor. The CDR3 DNA is TGTGCCAGCAGCTCTACTAGCTTCGGCGGGGGTGAGCAGTTCTTC. It encodes CASSSTSFGGGEQFF.